What follows are 31 T cell receptor beta chains derived from one specimen sequenced in a study of blood T cell repertoires in COVID-19. Sequenced by immunoSEQ multiplex PCR; TCRdb stores in-frame clones only, minus some. Of 250,000 or so clones listed, approximately 91% were seen once; the top ten hold 1% to 1.5%. Sequencing input: PBMCs or T cells enriched from blood (not recorded which). The source of these receptors is a human donor in a cohort exposed to, infected with or recovered from COVID-19 (not recorded which). The donor label of this sample is uncertain.

J is TRBJ1-1 and V is TRBV7-2; tentatively, D is TRBD1 (5 bases). CDR3 length equals 18 residues. V was clipped by 3 bases and J by 1 base, with 21 bases between them. CDR1 and CDR2 from the germline V gene are SGHTA and FQGNSA. This CDR3 reads CASSLPAWGPRGNTEAFF. DNA for the CDR3: TGTGCCAGCAGCTTGCCGGCATGGGGCCCCCGAGGGAACACTGAAGCTTTCTTT. Full variable domain (outside the CDR3, taken from reference TRBV7-2 and TRBJ1-1): GAGVSQSPSNKVTEKGKDVELRCDPISGHTALYWYRQSLGQGLEFLIYFQGNSAPDKSGLPSDRFSAERTGGSVSTLTIQRTQQEDSAVYLCASSLPAWGPRGNTEAFFGQGTRLTVV.

The rearrangement uses TRBV5-6 and TRBJ1-6; weak D call: TRBD1 (5 bases). The CDR3 covers 15 residues. V was trimmed by 3 bases and J by 6 bases, leaving 13 bases between them. Germline V gives CDR1 SGHDT, CDR2 YYEEEE. CDR3 in amino acids: CASSYYRGSNSPLHF. In DNA, the CDR3 is TGTGCCAGCAGCTACTACCGGGGGAGTAATTCACCCCTCCACTTT.

The rearrangement joins TRBV6-2 or TRBV6-3 to TRBJ1-1; no clear D. V was pared by 6 bases and J by 1 base, with 6 bases between. The CDR3 contains 12 residues. CDR1 is MNHEY, CDR2 SVGEGT, per germline. CDR3 protein: CASSAGNTEAFF. The CDR3 DNA follows: TGTGCCAGCAGCGCAGGGAACACTGAAGCTTTCTTT.

With respect to this clone: The CDR3 does not close with the conserved phenylalanine or tryptophan, likely indicating a read error. The DNA is left out, because the CDR3 cannot be placed on it with certainty; the CDR3 is given as TCRdb lists it. The chain couples TRBV30 to TRBJ1-1; TRBD1, the D gene given by the table, was not confirmed from the DNA. Germline V lookup: CDR1 GTSNPN, CDR2 SVGIG (reference sequence). The CDR3 is 17 amino acids in total, end residues counted. CDR3 sequence: CAWSAFRQGAGSSPTSL.

The chain couples TRBV11-2 to TRBJ2-7; TRBD2 matches 14 bases. Germline V gene sequence: CDR1 SGHAT, CDR2 FQNNGV. CDR3 size: 15 residues. V was clipped by 5 bases and J by 4 bases; unmatched bases: 4. The CDR3 bases are TGTGCCAGCAGCGCCGGACTAGCGGGGGGTTACGAGCAGTACTTC. It encodes CASSAGLAGGYEQYF. The variable domain in full, completed from reference TRBV11-2 and TRBJ2-7, reads EAGVAQSPRYKIIEKRQSVAFWCNPISGHATLYWYQQILGQGPKLLIQFQNNGVVDDSQLPKDRFSAERLKGVDSTLKIQPAKLEDSAVYLCASSAGLAGGYEQYFGPGTRLTVT.

The sample holds a few counts of this clone. The rearrangement joins TRBV18 to TRBJ2-3, with D possibly being TRBD1 (6 bases). Germline CDR1 KGHSH, CDR2 LQKENI. Deletions cut 6 bases from V and 2 bases from J, with 18 bases between. The CDR3 length is 16 residues. In DNA form, the CDR3 reads TGTGCCAGCTCTTTTCAGGGGCGAGAACCCACAGATACGCAGTATTTT. It is translated as CASSFQGREPTDTQYF.

This chain connects TRBV12-5 to TRBJ2-3; TRBD1 is a possible D gene (5 bases). The V end was cut by 6 bases, the J end by 5 bases, with 12 bases between. Germline CDR1 and CDR2: LGHNT and FRNRAP. The CDR3 length is 13 residues. The CDR3 loop is CASGAQGGDTQYF. CDR3 bases: TGTGCTAGTGGAGCTCAGGGTGGAGATACGCAGTATTTT.

The chain carries TRBV27 and TRBJ1-5, with 10 positions matching TRBD1. There are 12 residues in the CDR3. V dropped 11 bases and J dropped 9; count of bases not matched to a gene: 7. Germline loops: CDR1 MNHEY, CDR2 SMNVEV (reference sequence). CDR3 sequence (DNA): TGTGCCGGGACAGGGGATGAGGGGCCCCAGCATTTT. Translated: CAGTGDEGPQHF.

This chain uses TRBV4-2 with TRBJ2-2; D uncertain. The CDR3 has 15 residues. The V end lost 0 bases, the J end lost 7 bases, and 12 bases lay between the germline ends. Germline V gene sequence: CDR1 LGHNA, CDR2 YNFKEQ. The CDR3 sequence is CASSQDRLVGGELFF. The CDR3 DNA is TGTGCCAGCAGCCAAGATCGTCTAGTGGGCGGGGAGCTGTTTTTT.

The V gene is TRBV4-3, the J gene TRBJ1-1; 7 bases map to TRBD1. Germline-derived CDR1 and CDR2 are LGHNA and YSLEER. With V trimmed by 0 bases and J by 8 bases, 3 bases remained unmatched. The CDR3 runs to 13 residues. CDR3 sequence: CASSQDRGREAFF. CDR3 sequence (DNA): TGCGCCAGCAGCCAAGATAGGGGGCGAGAAGCTTTCTTT.

The chain links TRBV10-1 to TRBJ2-4; 7 nucleotides agree with TRBD1. CDR3 size: 13 residues. After removal of 7 bases from V and 4 bases from J, the junction contained 4 bases not matched to a gene. The germline CDR1 and CDR2 sequences are WNHNN and SYGVQD (reference sequence). Written as DNA, the CDR3 is TGCGCCAGCACCGGGACAGCAAAAAACATTCAGTACTTC. Amino acid sequence: CASTGTAKNIQYF.

The chain is built from TRBV6-2 or TRBV6-3 and TRBJ2-7; no definite D call. V was pared by 6 bases and J by 3 bases, with 9 bases between. This CDR3 comprises 12 residues. The germline gives CDR1 MNHEY, CDR2 SVGEGT. The CDR3 DNA is TGTGCCAGCAGCCAAACAGTCTACGAGCAGTACTTC. Translated, it gives CASSQTVYEQYF.

The rearrangement links TRBV5-6 to TRBJ2-1, with 7 bases fitting TRBD2. The CDR3 length is 19 residues. V trimming: 1 base; J trimming: 0 bases; junction bases outside the gene matches: 13. The V gene's germline CDR1 is SGHDT and CDR2 YYEEEE. The CDR3 nucleotides read TGTGCCAGCAGCTTGATGCTGGCTAGCGGACTTAGCTCCTACAATGAGCAGTTCTTC. Translation gives CASSLMLASGLSSYNEQFF.

The rearrangement uses TRBV13 and TRBJ1-1, with 11 bases matching TRBD1. The V segment lost 4 bases and the J segment 4 bases; nucleotides outside the gene matches: 5. The germline V gene encodes CDR1 PRHDT and CDR2 FYEKMQ (reference sequence). This CDR3 contains 15 residues. The CDR3: CASSWDRGSATEAFF. The CDR3 DNA reads TGTGCCAGCAGCTGGGACAGGGGGTCCGCCACTGAAGCTTTCTTT.

The rearrangement links TRBV6-1 to TRBJ1-5; D is unclear. This CDR3 is 15 amino acids long. The germline V gene has CDR1 MNHNS and CDR2 SASEGT. Deletions cut 1 base from V and 0 bases from J, with 7 bases between. The CDR3 reads CASSEVQISNQPQHF. CDR3 nucleotide sequence: TGTGCCAGCAGTGAAGTGCAGATTAGCAATCAGCCCCAGCATTTT.

V gene TRBV4-3 combines with J gene TRBJ1-3; the D gene is possibly TRBD1 (6 bases). Germline V gives CDR1 LGHNA, CDR2 YSLEER. V gave up 0 bases and J gave up 8 bases, with 14 bases separating them. The CDR3 spans 15 residues. The DNA of the CDR3 is TGCGCCAGCAGCCAAGATTCGCAGGGGCTTTACACCATATATTTT. Encoded protein: CASSQDSQGLYTIYF.

The chain combines TRBV7-3 with TRBJ2-3; D may be TRBD2 (5 bases). Germline V gives CDR1 SGHTA, CDR2 FQGTGA. Trimming took off 2 bases at V and 1 base at J, with 10 bases between the two ends. CDR3 length equals 15 residues. As DNA, the CDR3 is TGTGCCAGCAGCTTAGAAGACGGGGGCACAGATACGCAGTATTTT. Protein: CASSLEDGGTDTQYF. The entire variable domain, with the rest obtained from reference TRBV7-3 and TRBJ2-3, is as follows: GAGVSQTPSNKVTEKGKYVELRCDPISGHTALYWYRQSLGQGPEFLIYFQGTGAADDSGLPNDRFFAVRPEGSVSTLKIQRTERGDSAVYLCASSLEDGGTDTQYFGPGTRLTVL.

This rearrangement joins TRBV7-3 to TRBJ2-1, with 9 bases fitting TRBD2. Germline V gives CDR1 SGHTA, CDR2 FQGTGA. The CDR3 loop spans 14 amino acids. The J segment lost 7 bases and the V segment lost 2 bases, leaving 3 bases of the junction unmatched. The CDR3 region has the DNA TGTGCCAGCAGCTTAGCGGGAGGGAGAAATGAGCAGTTCTTC. Its protein is CASSLAGGRNEQFF.

V is TRBV4-1 and J is TRBJ2-6, with D perhaps matching TRBD1 (6 bases). Trimming took off 1 base at V and 0 bases at J, with 10 bases between the two ends. CDR1 and CDR2 from the germline V gene are MGHRA and YSYEKL. CDR3 length: 17 residues. The CDR3 here is CASSQGYRVSGANVLTF. The CDR3 nucleotides are TGCGCCAGCAGCCAAGGTTACAGGGTCTCTGGGGCCAACGTCCTGACTTTC.

This chain links TRBV5-8 with TRBJ1-6, with 10 bases matching TRBD1. This CDR3 contains 14 residues. Germline CDR1 SGHTS, CDR2 YDEGEE. The V segment lost 6 bases and the J segment 9 bases; nucleotides outside the gene matches: 6. The CDR3 sequence is CASTLGTGASPLHF. CDR3 sequence (DNA): TGTGCCAGCACGCTAGGGACAGGGGCTTCACCCCTCCACTTT.

The CDR3 coding sequence is TGTGCCTGGAGTGGGAGGACAGGTGACGGCTACACCTTC. Protein product: CAWSGRTGDGYTF. J is TRBJ1-2 and V is TRBV30; 7 bases are a match to TRBD1. CDR1 and CDR2 (germline): GTSNPN, SVGIG (reference sequence). The CDR3 is 13 residues long. Unmatched junction bases numbered 7, after V lost 1 base and J lost 8 bases.

V gene TRBV5-8 combines with J gene TRBJ1-3; D remains ambiguous. The germline V gene encodes CDR1 SGHTS and CDR2 YDEGEE. Trimming shortened V by 2 bases and J by 6 bases, and 3 bases separated the two germline ends. The CDR3 contains 11 residues. In nucleotides, the CDR3 is TGTGCCAGCAGCTTTAAAAACACCATATATTTT. Encoded protein: CASSFKNTIYF.

The chain employs TRBV6-6 and TRBJ1-3; D is unresolved. V lost 8 bases, J lost 3 bases, and 17 bases lay in between. Germline V lookup: CDR1 MNHNY, CDR2 SVGAGI (reference sequence). This CDR3 is built from 15 residues. CDR3 nucleotide sequence: TGTGCCAGCGTTGAGGAGCTTCCGGGTGGAAACACCATATATTTT. Translation: CASVEELPGGNTIYF.

The sample holds a few counts of this clone. DNA for the CDR3: TGTGCCAGCAGTCGACCGGGACAGGGCGTTGGAGCCACCTATTCACCCCTCCACTTT. Translated: CASSRPGQGVGATYSPLHF. The chain carries TRBV6-6 and TRBJ1-6, with 9 bases aligning to TRBD1. The V segment lost 5 bases and the J segment 8 bases; nucleotides outside the gene matches: 19. Germline V gene data show CDR1 as MNHNY and CDR2 as SVGAGI (reference sequence). The CDR3 sequence is 19 residues long.

The sample holds a few counts of this clone. The gene calls are TRBV10-3 and TRBJ1-3; a possible D gene is TRBD1 (5 bases). CDR3 size: 14 residues. Germline values: CDR1 ENHRY, CDR2 SYGVKD. V shed 11 bases and J shed 0 bases, with 14 bases lying between them. CDR3 region: CAGGDGSSGNTIYF. For the CDR3, the DNA is TGTGCCGGAGGGGACGGAAGCTCTGGAAACACCATATATTTT.

DNA for the CDR3: TGCAGCGTTGCTGGGCAGGGGTGGACTAACTATGGCTACACCTTC. Translated, it gives CSVAGQGWTNYGYTF. The J gene is TRBJ1-2, the V gene TRBV29-1; maybe TRBD1 (6 bases). Deletions cut 4 bases from V and 0 bases from J, with 15 bases between. From germline, CDR1 is SQVTM and CDR2 ANQGSEA. The length of the CDR3 is 15 residues.

The chain uses TRBV5-1 and TRBJ2-5; D remains unclear. Germline CDR1 is SGHRS and CDR2 is YFSETQ. Trimming pared 0 bases from V and 3 bases from J, leaving 12 bases between. There are 15 residues in the CDR3. In DNA form, the CDR3 reads TGCGCCAGCAGCTTGGCCCTAGTTAGCAAAGAGACCCAGTACTTC. It translates to CASSLALVSKETQYF.

The chain recombines TRBV3-1 (or the pseudogene TRBV3-2) with TRBJ1-4, with TRBD1 as a possible D gene (6 bases). Germline V gives CDR1 LGHDT, CDR2 YNNKEL (reference sequence). CDR3 length: 15 residues. Trimming took 0 bases from V and 10 from J, leaving 15 bases between them. The chain's CDR3 is CASSQDWIQGGKLFF. In DNA form, the CDR3 reads TGTGCCAGCAGCCAAGATTGGATACAGGGTGGAAAACTGTTTTTT.

The rearrangement links TRBV19 to TRBJ2-3; 7 bases fit TRBD2. Unmatched junction bases numbered 5, after V lost 5 bases and J lost 0 bases. Germline values: CDR1 LNHDA, CDR2 SQIVND (reference sequence). The CDR3 sequence is 15 residues long. CDR3 sequence: CASSLGRASTDTQYF. As DNA, the CDR3 is TGTGCCAGTAGTCTAGGGAGGGCCAGCACAGATACGCAGTATTTT.

The gene calls are TRBV5-6 and TRBJ2-2; 11 bases are shared with TRBD1. The V and J ends lost 1 base and 4 bases, in that order; junction bases with no gene match: 3. The CDR3 is 16 residues long. The germline V gene encodes CDR1 SGHDT and CDR2 YYEEEE. CDR3 region: CASSLLDRGLTGELFF. The CDR3 DNA is TGTGCCAGCAGCTTGCTGGACAGGGGGCTCACCGGGGAGCTGTTTTTT. Full variable domain (remainder filled in from reference TRBV5-6 and TRBJ2-2): DAGVTQSPTHLIKTRGQQVTLRCSPKSGHDTVSWYQQALGQGPQFIFQYYEEEERQRGNFPDRFSGHQFPNYSSELNVNALLLGDSALYLCASSLLDRGLTGELFFGEGSRLTVL.

This clone was seen a few times. The gene calls are TRBV6-2 or TRBV6-3 and TRBJ2-3; D call uncertain. The CDR3 contains 15 residues. Trimming shortened V by 2 bases and J by 5 bases, and 14 bases separated the two germline ends. Germline V gene data show CDR1 as MNHEY and CDR2 as SVGEGT. CDR3 loop: CASSYLERPGDTQYF. As DNA, the CDR3 is TGTGCCAGCAGTTACCTCGAAAGGCCGGGAGATACGCAGTATTTT.